A single sample is the source of the 7 T cell receptor beta chains below, sequenced in a study of T cell repertoires in cytomegalovirus infection. No antigen has been assigned to these receptors. TCRdb recomputed calls from the reads with MiXCR, one row per CDR3 protein. The sample contains about 340,000 distinct CDR3 sequences, almost 30% of which appear only once. This sample comprised cultured PBMCs, obtained from culture after CMV antigen stimulation. The receptors shown here come from a human donor in good health (CMV status not recorded). Some clones in this sample may be carry-over from other donors' samples.

A few counts support this clonotype. The genes are TRBV5-4 and TRBJ2-2, with TRBD2 identical over 9 bases. Germline lookup yields CDR1 SGHNT and CDR2 YYREEE (reference sequence). The CDR3 consists of 17 residues. The J segment lost 3 bases and the V segment lost 7 bases, leaving 13 bases of the junction unmatched. The CDR3 region is CASLQDGGGAYTGELFF. The CDR3 DNA is TGTGCCAGCCTGCAAGATGGCGGGGGGGCCTACACCGGGGAGCTGTTTTTT.

The J gene is TRBJ2-1, the V gene TRBV7-3; 11 bases match TRBD2. The CDR3 is 16 amino acids. V lost 5 bases to trimming and J lost 4 bases; unmatched junction nucleotides: 7. In germline, CDR1 is SGHTA, CDR2 FQGTGA. The CDR3 protein is CASSLQLAGVYNEQFF. CDR3 sequence (DNA): TGTGCCAGCAGCCTCCAACTAGCGGGAGTATACAATGAGCAGTTCTTC.

The chain uses TRBV27 and TRBJ1-5; TRBD1 matches 9 bases. The junction had 12 bases not matched to a gene; V was cut back by 5 bases and J by 7 bases. CDR1 MNHEY and CDR2 SMNVEV come from the germline V gene (reference sequence). This CDR3 has 16 amino acids. The chain's CDR3 is CASSPGQGELRQPQHF. CDR3 DNA sequence: TGTGCCAGCAGTCCGGGACAGGGAGAGCTCAGGCAGCCCCAGCATTTT.

In this sample, this clonotype turned up a few times. This sequence joins TRBV28 and TRBJ2-2, with 8 bases fitting TRBD1. The J segment lost 0 bases and the V segment lost 7 bases, leaving 7 bases of the junction unmatched. Germline lookup yields CDR1 MDHEN and CDR2 SYDVKM. The CDR3 is made up of 16 amino acids. In nucleotides, the CDR3 is TGTGCCAGCACCGTGACAGGGGCCGCGAACACCGGGGAGCTGTTTTTT. Protein: CASTVTGAANTGELFF.

The rearrangement uses TRBV20-1 and TRBJ1-2; D perhaps matches TRBD1 (6 bases). Germline-derived CDR1 and CDR2 are DFQATT and SNEGSKA (reference sequence). CDR3 length: 12 amino acids. Trimming took 5 bases from V and 2 from J, leaving 9 bases between them. This CDR3 reads CSAAQGNYGYTF. CDR3 nucleotides: TGCAGTGCTGCCCAGGGGAACTATGGCTACACCTTC.

The gene calls are TRBV28 and TRBJ1-2, with 8 nucleotides matching TRBD1. CDR1 and CDR2 from the germline V gene are MDHEN and SYDVKM. With 3 bases clipped from V and 3 bases from J, the junction kept 3 bases outside the gene matches. The CDR3 is made up of 14 amino acids. In DNA, the CDR3 is TGTGCCAGCAGTTTGCAGGGGGCCTACTATGGCTACACCTTC. It is translated as CASSLQGAYYGYTF.

The chain is built from TRBV10-2 and TRBJ2-2; 15 bases align to TRBD2. Looked up from germline, CDR1 is WSHSY and CDR2 is SAAADI. CDR3 size: 19 residues. With V trimmed by 6 bases and J by 5 bases, 13 bases remained unmatched. The CDR3 DNA is TGCGCCAGCAGCCTACCGGAAGGGACTAGCGGGAGGAAGACCGGGGAGCTGTTTTTT. This gives the protein CASSLPEGTSGRKTGELFF.